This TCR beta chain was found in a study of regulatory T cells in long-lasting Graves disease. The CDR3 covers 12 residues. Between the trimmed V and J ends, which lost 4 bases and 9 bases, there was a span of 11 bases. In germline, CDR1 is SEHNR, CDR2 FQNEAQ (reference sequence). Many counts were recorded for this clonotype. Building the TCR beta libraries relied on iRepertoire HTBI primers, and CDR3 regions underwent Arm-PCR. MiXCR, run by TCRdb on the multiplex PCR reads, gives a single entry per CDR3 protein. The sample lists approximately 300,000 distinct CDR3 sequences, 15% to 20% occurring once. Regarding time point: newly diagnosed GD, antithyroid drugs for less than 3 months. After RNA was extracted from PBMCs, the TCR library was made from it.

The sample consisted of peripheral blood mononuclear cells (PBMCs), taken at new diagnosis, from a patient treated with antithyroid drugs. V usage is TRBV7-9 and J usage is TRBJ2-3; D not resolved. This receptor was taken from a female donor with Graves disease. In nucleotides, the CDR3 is TGTGCCAGCAGCTCGTCACTGGTAACGCAGTATTTT. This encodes CASSSSLVTQYF.